A single sample is the source of the 11 T cell receptor beta chains below, sequenced in a study of shared clonotypes between healthy human individuals. Repertoires were generated with immunoSEQ multiplex PCR, while TCRdb's copy carries only in-frame clones and drops some. The sample holds 550,000 to 850,000 clones, roughly two thirds seen once. The material sequenced was memory CD4+ T cells sorted from blood. Subset described: CD45RA-negative fraction. The source is a young woman in good health.

This clone has a handful of counts. The same CDR3 arises from other DNA sequences in this sample as well. V gene TRBV18 combines with J gene TRBJ2-5; D might be TRBD1 (6 bases). CDR1 is KGHSH and CDR2 is LQKENI in the germline V gene. V gave up 5 bases and J gave up 5 bases, with 12 bases separating them. The CDR3 has 13 amino acids. CDR3 sequence (DNA): TGTGCCAGCTCATCAACAGGGACGGAGACCCAGTACTTC. It specifies CASSSTGTETQYF. The variable domain in full, with the rest retrieved from reference TRBV18 and TRBJ2-5, is NAGVMQNPRHLVRRRGQEARLRCSPMKGHSHVYWYRQLPEEGLKFMVYLQKENIIDESGMPKERFSAEFPKEGPSILRIQQVVRGDSAAYFCASSSTGTETQYFGPGTRLLVL.

The rearrangement uses TRBV9 and TRBJ2-1; 8 bases line up with TRBD1. This CDR3 is built from 14 residues. J lost 6 bases, V lost 7 bases, and 9 bases had no gene match. Germline V lookup: CDR1 SGDLS, CDR2 YYNGEE. The CDR3 sequence: CASGTGQVGNEQFF. The CDR3 DNA reads as TGTGCCAGCGGAACGGGACAGGTAGGCAATGAGCAGTTCTTC.

Of note for this clone: This same CDR3 is encoded by further DNA sequences in the sample. This chain connects TRBV5-1 to TRBJ1-3, with no clear D. CDR1 is SGHRS, CDR2 YFSETQ, per germline. Trimming took off 4 bases at V and 4 bases at J, with 12 bases between the two ends. CDR3 length: 14 amino acids. Here the CDR3 DNA reads TGCGCCAGCAGCCTAGCGGGGAGAGGAAACACCATATATTTT. Its protein product is CASSLAGRGNTIYF.

This clone has at least ten counts. V usage is TRBV5-1 and J usage is TRBJ2-6; tentative D call: TRBD1 (6 bases). The germline V gene has CDR1 SGHRS and CDR2 YFSETQ. Trimming took 4 bases from V and 2 from J, leaving 10 bases between them. The CDR3 is 15 amino acids. CDR3 protein: CASSRGGAGANVLTF. CDR3 sequence (DNA): TGCGCCAGCAGCAGAGGGGGTGCTGGGGCCAACGTCCTGACTTTC.

V is TRBV19 and J is TRBJ1-5, with TRBD1 as a possible D gene (5 bases). Germline V lookup: CDR1 LNHDA, CDR2 SQIVND (reference sequence). Trimming stripped 3 bases from V and 6 bases from J, with 21 bases between. CDR3 length equals 17 residues. CDR3 in DNA: TGTGCCAGTAGTATCAGGGCCAGTCTAATCAATGGTCAGCCCCAGCATTTT. Translated: CASSIRASLINGQPQHF.

The chain carries TRBV18 and TRBJ2-1; 8 nucleotides match TRBD1. Germline V gene lookup returns CDR1 KGHSH and CDR2 LQKENI. CDR3 size: 15 residues. The junction had 10 bases not matched to a gene; V was cut back by 5 bases and J by 7 bases. The CDR3 DNA follows: TGTGCCAGCTCAGCCCCAGGGGGCGCGGGTAATGAGCAGTTCTTC. Translation: CASSAPGGAGNEQFF.

This sequence joins TRBV19 and TRBJ2-1, with D possibly TRBD1 on 6 matching bases. The CDR3 covers 14 residues. Germline V gives CDR1 LNHDA, CDR2 SQIVND (reference sequence). Trimming pared 6 bases from V and 7 bases from J, leaving 16 bases between. This CDR3 reads CASRIEARGNEQFF. The CDR3 DNA is TGTGCCAGTAGGATCGAGGCAAGGGGGAATGAGCAGTTCTTC.

This chain connects TRBV28 to TRBJ1-2; D unresolved. V lost 4 bases and J lost 8, with 17 bases in between. Germline V gene data show CDR1 as MDHEN and CDR2 as SYDVKM. The CDR3 sequence is 14 residues long. CDR3 in amino acids: CASSSVPPGRGYTF. The CDR3 nucleotides are TGTGCCAGCAGTTCGGTCCCCCCGGGAAGAGGCTACACCTTC.

CDR3 protein: CASSPERENRNEQFF. The CDR3 DNA is TGTGCCAGCTCACCAGAGCGGGAGAACCGCAATGAGCAGTTCTTC. The chain is built from TRBV18 and TRBJ2-1; 8 bases map to TRBD2. V was pared by 2 bases and J by 6 bases, with 6 bases of the junction left unmatched. CDR1 KGHSH and CDR2 LQKENI come from the germline V gene. The CDR3 sequence is 15 residues long.

As to this clone: This CDR3 is also generated by other DNA sequences in the sample. The V and J genes are TRBV28 and TRBJ1-1, with D perhaps matching TRBD1 (6 bases). Trimming shortened V by 6 bases and J by 1 base, and 9 bases separated the two germline ends. The CDR3 length is 13 residues. CDR1 MDHEN and CDR2 SYDVKM come from the germline V gene. The CDR3 here is CASRSGANTEAFF. CDR3 coding DNA: TGTGCCAGCAGGTCAGGGGCGAACACTGAAGCTTTCTTT.

J is TRBJ2-5 and V is TRBV27; TRBD2 aligns across 11 bases. The germline CDR1 and CDR2 sequences are MNHEY and SMNVEV (reference sequence). This CDR3 has 18 residues. V gave up 4 bases and J gave up 3 bases; unmatched junction bases: 13. Here the CDR3 reads CASSSLPLLAGVEETQYF. The CDR3 region has the DNA TGTGCCAGCAGTTCCCTGCCCCTACTAGCGGGAGTCGAAGAGACCCAGTACTTC.